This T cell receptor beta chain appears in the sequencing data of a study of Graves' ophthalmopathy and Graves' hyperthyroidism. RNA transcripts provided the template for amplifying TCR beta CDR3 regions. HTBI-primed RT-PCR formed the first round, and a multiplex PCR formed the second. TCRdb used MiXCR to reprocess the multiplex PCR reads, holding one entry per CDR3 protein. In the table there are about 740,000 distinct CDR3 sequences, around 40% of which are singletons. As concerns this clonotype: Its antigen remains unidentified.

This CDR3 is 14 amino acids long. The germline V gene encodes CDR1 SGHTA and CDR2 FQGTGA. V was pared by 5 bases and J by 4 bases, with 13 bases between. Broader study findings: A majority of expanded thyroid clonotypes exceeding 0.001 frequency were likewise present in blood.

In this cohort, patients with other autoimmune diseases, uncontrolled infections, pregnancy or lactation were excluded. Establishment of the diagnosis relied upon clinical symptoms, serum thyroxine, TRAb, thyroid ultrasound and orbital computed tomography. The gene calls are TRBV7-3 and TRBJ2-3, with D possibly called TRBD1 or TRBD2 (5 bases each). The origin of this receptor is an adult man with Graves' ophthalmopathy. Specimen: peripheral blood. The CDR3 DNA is TGTGCCAGCAGCGTTAAGGGGAGCGCAGATACGCAGTATTTT. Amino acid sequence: CASSVKGSADTQYF.